These 2 T cell receptor beta chains came from one sample sequenced in a study of CD8 T cells in ankylosing spondylitis. TCRdb called the 5' RACE reads again in MiXCR, with one record for every CDR3 protein. The repertoire consists of approximately 220,000 distinct CDR3 sequences, with under 30% occurring once and the leading ten covering about 6.2%. Sequencing used blood, either unsorted or a sorted T cell fraction (not recorded which). The receptors were sampled from a male donor with ankylosing spondylitis or in good health (not recorded which).

Many counts were recorded for this clonotype. This sequence joins TRBV5-1 and TRBJ1-5, with no clear D. V lost 1 base to trimming and J lost 3 bases, with 5 bases between them. The CDR3 totals 13 residues. Germline CDR1 is SGHRS and CDR2 is YFSETQ. The CDR3 nucleotides are TGCGCCAGCAGCTTGTCGGTCAATCAGCCCCAGCATTTT. Encoded protein: CASSLSVNQPQHF.

This clonotype appeared many times. This CDR3 reads CASSHYQTSGRASTGELFF. The CDR3 nucleotides are TGTGCCAGCAGCCACTACCAGACTAGCGGGAGGGCCAGCACCGGGGAGCTGTTTTTT. V and J are TRBV4-2 and TRBJ2-2; 14 bases are a match to TRBD2. Trimming removed 3 bases from V and 4 bases from J; junction bases left unmatched: 10. The CDR3 is 19 residues long. CDR1 LGHNA and CDR2 YNFKEQ come from the germline V gene.